This TCR beta chain was captured by sequencing in a study of blood T cell repertoires in COVID-19. Study at large: Samples came from the United States, Italy and Spain, spanning acute and convalescent COVID-19. In each case, the material was cDNA or gDNA derived from T cells, B-cell-depleted T cells, or PBMCs.

This clone was detected only once. Source study methods: Reference gene primer amplification gave estimated nucleated cell counts. TCRdb keeps only in-frame clones here, not all; method: immunoSEQ multiplex PCR. D and trimming were read from the DNA, whereas the V and J calls and clone size are those reported in that table. The sample has under 300,000 clones; around 86% are singletons. Germline CDR1 MGHRA, CDR2 YSYEKL. Germline trimming cut 4 bases from V and 9 bases from J; bases unmatched to any gene: 10. The CDR3 contains 15 residues. This clonotype originated in a man at least 80 years old with acute or convalescent COVID-19. The sample was peripheral blood. The genes are TRBV4-1 and TRBJ2-1, with 9 nucleotides matching TRBD2. The CDR3 sequence is CASSPSEGLAIEQFF. CDR3 sequence (DNA): TGCGCCAGCAGCCCGTCGGAGGGACTAGCTATTGAGCAGTTCTTC.